Sequencing of this T cell receptor (beta chain) was carried out in a study of blood T cells in healthy people across ages. A second roughly 6 to 12 cycle PCR used barcoded and J-beta primers. From each sample, at least 2.5 million paired-end reads containing CDR3 were obtained. One entry per CDR3 protein, called by TCRdb with MiXCR from the 5' RACE reads. The sample lists around 850,000 distinct CDR3 sequences; under 40% were seen once. This clonotype was seen a few times. Ranging in age from about 6 to 90, the donors were healthy Caucasian individuals from Russia. CDR3 size: 13 residues. Germline CDR1 SGHTA, CDR2 FQGNSA. Trimming removed 7 bases from V and 2 bases from J, with 12 bases in between.

The chain is built from TRBV7-2 and TRBJ2-7; a possible D gene is TRBD2 (5 bases). The sequenced sample was blood. The receptor's source is a man younger than 35 in good health. DNA for the CDR3: TGTGCCAGCACTCGTACTAGACCCTACGAGCAGTACTTC. It codes for CASTRTRPYEQYF.